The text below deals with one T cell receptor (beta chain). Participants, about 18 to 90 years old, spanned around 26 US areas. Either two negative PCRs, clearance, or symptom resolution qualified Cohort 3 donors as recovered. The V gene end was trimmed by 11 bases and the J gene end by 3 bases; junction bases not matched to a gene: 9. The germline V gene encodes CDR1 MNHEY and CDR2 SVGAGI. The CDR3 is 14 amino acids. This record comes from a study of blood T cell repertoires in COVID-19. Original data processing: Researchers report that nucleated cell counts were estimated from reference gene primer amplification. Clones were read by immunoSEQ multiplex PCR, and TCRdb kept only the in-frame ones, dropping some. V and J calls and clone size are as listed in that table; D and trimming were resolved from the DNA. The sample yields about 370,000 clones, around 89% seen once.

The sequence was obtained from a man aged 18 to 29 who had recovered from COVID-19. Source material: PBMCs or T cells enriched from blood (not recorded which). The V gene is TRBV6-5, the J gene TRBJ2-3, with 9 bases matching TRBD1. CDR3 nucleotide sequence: TGTGCCGCACTCGGGGGACAGGGAACAGATACGCAGTATTTT. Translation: CAALGGQGTDTQYF.